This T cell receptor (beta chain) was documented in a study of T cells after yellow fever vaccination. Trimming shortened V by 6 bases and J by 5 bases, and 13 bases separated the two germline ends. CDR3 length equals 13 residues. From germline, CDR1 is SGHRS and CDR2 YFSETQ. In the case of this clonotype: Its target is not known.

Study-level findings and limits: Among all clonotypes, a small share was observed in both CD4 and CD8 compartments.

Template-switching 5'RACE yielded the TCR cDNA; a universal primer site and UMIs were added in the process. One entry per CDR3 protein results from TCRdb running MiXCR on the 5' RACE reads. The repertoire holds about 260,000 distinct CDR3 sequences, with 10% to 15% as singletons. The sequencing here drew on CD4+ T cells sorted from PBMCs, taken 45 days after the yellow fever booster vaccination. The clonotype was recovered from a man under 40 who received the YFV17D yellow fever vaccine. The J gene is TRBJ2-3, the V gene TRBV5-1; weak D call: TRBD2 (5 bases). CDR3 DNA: TGCGCCAGCAATGGTGGTGCGGGAGATACGCAGTATTTT. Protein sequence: CASNGGAGDTQYF.